This T cell receptor (beta chain) was identified in a study of T cell responses to AZD1222 COVID-19 vaccine. It was second doses at about 4 or about 12 weeks that were pooled. As for this clone: Its specificity is unknown.

V lost 7 bases, J lost 1 base, and 8 bases lay in between. There are 13 residues in the CDR3. CDR1 and CDR2 (germline): MNHEY, SVGAGI. TCRdb's table, derived via immunoSEQ multiplex PCR, lists solely in-frame clones and lacks some. The sample yields 90,000 to 150,000 clones, 88% seen once. Study-level findings and limits: Regions left unmutated in variants are reportedly the target of nearly half of spike-specific TCRs. The study identified only five to seven AZD1222 recipients as seropositive at baseline. A rise in Spike-specific TCR breadth and depth followed two AZD1222 doses.

The receptor was derived from an adult who received the AZD1222 COVID-19 vaccine. The sequencing here drew on peripheral blood, taken 28 days after the second AZD1222 dose. The rearrangement uses TRBV6-5 and TRBJ1-3, with D unresolved. CDR3 protein: CASMGFSGNTIYF. CDR3 DNA sequence: TGTGCCAGCATGGGGTTTTCTGGAAACACCATATATTTT.